This T cell receptor beta chain came from a study of blood T cell repertoires in COVID-19. Looking at the study overall: Donors in the United States, Italy and Spain gave samples during acute or convalescent COVID-19. Sources were T cells, B-cell-depleted T cells, or PBMCs; the material itself was cDNA or gDNA.

In the study's own analysis: The assay estimated nucleated cells by amplifying reference gene primers. Using immunoSEQ multiplex PCR, the repertoire was profiled, and TCRdb retains in-frame clones only, with some absent. Clone size and the V and J calls come from that table; the DNA yielded D and trimming. The sample contains about 50,000 clones, approximately 85% of which appear only once. The V and J ends lost 5 bases and 0 bases respectively, with 13 bases between them. This CDR3 comprises 15 residues. From germline, CDR1 is MNHEY and CDR2 SVGAGI. The TCR comes from a woman in her sixties with acute or convalescent COVID-19. The rearrangement uses TRBV6-5 and TRBJ1-1; the D gene is possibly TRBD1 (5 bases). Input material: peripheral blood. The CDR3 coding sequence is TGTGCCAGCAGTAAAAGACAGACCATGAACACTGAAGCTTTCTTT. Amino acids: CASSKRQTMNTEAFF.